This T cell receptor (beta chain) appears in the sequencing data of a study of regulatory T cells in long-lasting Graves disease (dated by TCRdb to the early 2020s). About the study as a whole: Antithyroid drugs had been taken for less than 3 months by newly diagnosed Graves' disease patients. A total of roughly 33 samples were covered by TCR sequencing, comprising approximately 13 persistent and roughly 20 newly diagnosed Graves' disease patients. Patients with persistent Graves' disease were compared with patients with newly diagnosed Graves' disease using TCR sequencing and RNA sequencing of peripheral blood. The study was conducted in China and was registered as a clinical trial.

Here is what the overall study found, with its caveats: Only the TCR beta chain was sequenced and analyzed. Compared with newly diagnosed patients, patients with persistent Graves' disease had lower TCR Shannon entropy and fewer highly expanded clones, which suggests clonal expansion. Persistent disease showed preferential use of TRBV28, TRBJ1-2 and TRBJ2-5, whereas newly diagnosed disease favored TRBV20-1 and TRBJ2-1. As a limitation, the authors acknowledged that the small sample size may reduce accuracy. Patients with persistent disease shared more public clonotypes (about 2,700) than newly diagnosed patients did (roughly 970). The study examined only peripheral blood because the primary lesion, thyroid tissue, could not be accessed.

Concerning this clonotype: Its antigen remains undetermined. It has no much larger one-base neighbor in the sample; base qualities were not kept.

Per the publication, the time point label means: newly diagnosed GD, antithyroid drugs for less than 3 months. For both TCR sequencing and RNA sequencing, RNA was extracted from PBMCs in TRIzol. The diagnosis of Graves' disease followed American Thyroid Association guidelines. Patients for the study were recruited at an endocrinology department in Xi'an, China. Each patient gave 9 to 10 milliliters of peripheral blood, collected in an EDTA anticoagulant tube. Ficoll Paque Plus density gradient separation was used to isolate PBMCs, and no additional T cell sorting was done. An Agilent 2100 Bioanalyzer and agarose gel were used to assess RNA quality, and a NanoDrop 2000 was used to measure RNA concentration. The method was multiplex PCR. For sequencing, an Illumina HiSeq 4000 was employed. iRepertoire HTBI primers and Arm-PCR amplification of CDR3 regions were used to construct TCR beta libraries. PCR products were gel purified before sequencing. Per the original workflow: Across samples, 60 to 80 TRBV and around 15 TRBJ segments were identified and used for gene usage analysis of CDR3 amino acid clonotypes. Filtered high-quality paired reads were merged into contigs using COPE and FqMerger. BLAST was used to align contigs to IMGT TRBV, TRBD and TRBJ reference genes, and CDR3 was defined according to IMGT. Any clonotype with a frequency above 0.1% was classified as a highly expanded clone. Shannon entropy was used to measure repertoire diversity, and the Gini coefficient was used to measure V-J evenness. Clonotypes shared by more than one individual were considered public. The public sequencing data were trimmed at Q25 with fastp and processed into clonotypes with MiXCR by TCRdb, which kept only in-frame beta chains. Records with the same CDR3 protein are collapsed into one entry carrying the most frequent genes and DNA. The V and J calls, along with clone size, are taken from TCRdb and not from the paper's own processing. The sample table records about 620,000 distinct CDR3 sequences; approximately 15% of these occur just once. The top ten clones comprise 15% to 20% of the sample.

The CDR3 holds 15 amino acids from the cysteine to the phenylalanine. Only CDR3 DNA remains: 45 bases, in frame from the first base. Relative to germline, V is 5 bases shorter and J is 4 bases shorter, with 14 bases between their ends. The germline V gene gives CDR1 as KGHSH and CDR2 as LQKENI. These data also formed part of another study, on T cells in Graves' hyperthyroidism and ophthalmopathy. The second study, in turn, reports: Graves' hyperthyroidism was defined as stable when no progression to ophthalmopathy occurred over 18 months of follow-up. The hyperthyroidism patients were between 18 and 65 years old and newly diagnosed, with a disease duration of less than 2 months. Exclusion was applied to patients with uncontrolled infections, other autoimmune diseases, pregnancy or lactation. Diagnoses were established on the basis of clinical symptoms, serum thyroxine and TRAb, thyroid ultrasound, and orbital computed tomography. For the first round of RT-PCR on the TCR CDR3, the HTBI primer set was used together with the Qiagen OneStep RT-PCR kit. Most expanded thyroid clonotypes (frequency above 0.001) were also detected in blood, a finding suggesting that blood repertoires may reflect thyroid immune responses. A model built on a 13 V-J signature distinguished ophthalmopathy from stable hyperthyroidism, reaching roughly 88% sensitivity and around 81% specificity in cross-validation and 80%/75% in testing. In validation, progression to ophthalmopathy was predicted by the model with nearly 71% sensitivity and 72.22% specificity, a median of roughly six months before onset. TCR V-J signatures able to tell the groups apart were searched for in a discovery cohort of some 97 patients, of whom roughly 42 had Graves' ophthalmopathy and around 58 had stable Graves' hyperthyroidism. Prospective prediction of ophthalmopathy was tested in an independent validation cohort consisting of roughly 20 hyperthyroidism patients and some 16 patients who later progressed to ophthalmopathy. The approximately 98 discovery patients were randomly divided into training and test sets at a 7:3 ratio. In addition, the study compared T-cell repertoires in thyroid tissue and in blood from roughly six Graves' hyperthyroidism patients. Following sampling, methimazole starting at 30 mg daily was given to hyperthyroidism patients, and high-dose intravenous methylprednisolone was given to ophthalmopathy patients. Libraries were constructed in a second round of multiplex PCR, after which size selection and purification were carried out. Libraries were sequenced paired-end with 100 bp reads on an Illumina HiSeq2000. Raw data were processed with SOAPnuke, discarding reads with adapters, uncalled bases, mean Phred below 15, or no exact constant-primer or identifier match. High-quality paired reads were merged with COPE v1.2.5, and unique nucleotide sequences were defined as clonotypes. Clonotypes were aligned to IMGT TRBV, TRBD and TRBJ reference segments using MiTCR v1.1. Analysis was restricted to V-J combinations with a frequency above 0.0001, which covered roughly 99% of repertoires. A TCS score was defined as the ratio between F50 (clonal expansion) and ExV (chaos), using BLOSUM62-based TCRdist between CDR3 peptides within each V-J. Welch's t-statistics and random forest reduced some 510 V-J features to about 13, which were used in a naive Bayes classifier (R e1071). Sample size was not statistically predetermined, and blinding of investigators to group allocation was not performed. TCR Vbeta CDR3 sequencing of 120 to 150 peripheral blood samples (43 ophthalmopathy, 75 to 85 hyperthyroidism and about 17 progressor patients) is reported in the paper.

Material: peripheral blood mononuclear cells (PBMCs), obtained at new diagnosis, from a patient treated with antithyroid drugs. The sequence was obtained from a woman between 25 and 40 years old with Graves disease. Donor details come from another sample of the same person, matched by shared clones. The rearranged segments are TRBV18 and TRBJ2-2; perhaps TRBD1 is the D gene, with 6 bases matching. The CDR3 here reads CASSELDSGTGELFF. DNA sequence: TGTGCCAGCTCAGAACTGGACAGCGGCACCGGGGAGCTGTTTTTT.